These 16 T cell receptor beta chains share one sample of origin, sequenced in a study of cytomegalovirus exposure and HLA in healthy donors. The PCR ran on 60 Vbeta and 13 Jbeta primers. Only in-frame clones appear in the TCRdb table, and some are missing; sequencing was by immunoSEQ multiplex PCR. This repertoire includes 200,000 to 250,000 clones. The sequencing input was PBMCs. All receptors derive from a woman aged 25 to 45 in good health and CMV-seropositive.

The rearrangement links TRBV5-1 to TRBJ1-2; 9 nucleotides line up with TRBD1. CDR3 length: 14 residues. Germline lookup yields CDR1 SGHRS and CDR2 YFSETQ. The V and J ends lost 5 bases and 3 bases, in that order; junction bases with no gene match: 5. The CDR3 here is CASRGQGEDYGYTF. CDR3 bases: TGCGCCAGCAGGGGACAGGGTGAGGACTATGGCTACACCTTC.

The V and J genes are TRBV6-6 and TRBJ2-1; maybe TRBD1 (6 bases). This CDR3 spans 14 amino acids. CDR1 and CDR2 (germline): MNHNY, SVGAGI (reference sequence). V was clipped by 7 bases and J by 2 bases, with 12 bases between them. CDR3 coding DNA: TGTGCCAGCAACGGACAGACGCCCTACAATGAGCAGTTCTTC. Its protein product is CASNGQTPYNEQFF.

V usage is TRBV7-9 and J usage is TRBJ1-3, with D possibly TRBD1 on 5 matching bases. The CDR3 spans 16 residues. Trimming cost V 3 bases and J 4 bases, with 16 bases left between them. In germline, CDR1 is SEHNR, CDR2 FQNEAQ (reference sequence). In DNA, the CDR3 is TGTGCCAGCAGCTTCGGGGGACGGTTGAAAGGAAACACCATATATTTT. Amino acid sequence: CASSFGGRLKGNTIYF.

V is TRBV6-5 and J is TRBJ2-2, with 8 nucleotides matching TRBD1. CDR1 and CDR2 from the germline V gene are MNHEY and SVGAGI. With V trimmed by 11 bases and J by 0 bases, 5 bases remained unmatched. The CDR3 totals 14 residues. CDR3 DNA sequence: TGTGCCCTCAAGACAGGGGCGAACACCGGGGAGCTGTTTTTT. The encoded protein is CALKTGANTGELFF.

The chain is built from TRBV19 and TRBJ1-2; 7 bases are a match to TRBD1. The CDR3 runs to 14 residues. V shed 7 bases, J shed 5 bases, and the junction held 10 bases outside the gene matches. Germline V lookup: CDR1 LNHDA, CDR2 SQIVND (reference sequence). The CDR3 sequence: CASTPRQGFYGYTF. CDR3 in DNA: TGTGCCAGTACCCCGCGACAGGGATTTTATGGCTACACCTTC. The full variable domain, in which reference TRBV19 and TRBJ1-2 provide the parts outside the CDR3, is DGGITQSPKYLFRKEGQNVTLSCEQNLNHDAMYWYRQDPGQGLRLIYYSQIVNDFQKGDIAEGYSVSREKKESFPLTVTSAQKNPTAFYLCASTPRQGFYGYTFGSGTRLTVV.

The chain carries TRBV6-1 and TRBJ2-3, with TRBD1 identical over 9 bases. V lost 1 base and J lost 1; bases outside the gene matches: 9. Germline V gene data show CDR1 as MNHNS and CDR2 as SASEGT. The CDR3 totals 18 residues. CDR3 in amino acids: CASSEGMGQGPRTDTQYF. CDR3 DNA sequence: TGTGCCAGCAGTGAAGGTATGGGACAGGGACCACGCACAGATACGCAGTATTTT.

The chain has TRBV5-4 and TRBJ1-4; 11 nucleotides agree with TRBD1. The germline gives CDR1 SGHNT, CDR2 YYREEE (reference sequence). The CDR3 totals 15 residues. The junction had 6 bases not matched to a gene; V was cut back by 3 bases and J by 8 bases. CDR3 bases: TGTGCCAGCAGCTCGGACAGGGGGCATCAAGAAAAACTGTTTTTT. Translating gives CASSSDRGHQEKLFF.

DNA of the CDR3: TGTGCCAGTAGTATATGGGCTCCGACTGAAGCTTTCTTT. Protein product: CASSIWAPTEAFF. This chain joins TRBV19 and TRBJ1-1; D is unresolved. The CDR3 loop spans 13 amino acids. The germline V gene has CDR1 LNHDA and CDR2 SQIVND (reference sequence). V lost 2 bases to trimming and J lost 5 bases, with 9 bases between them.

This chain links TRBV7-7 with TRBJ2-5, with TRBD1 matching 10 bases. The CDR3 runs to 14 residues. Germline CDR1 and CDR2: SSHAT and FNYEAQ (reference sequence). The ends lost 5 bases at V and 4 bases at J; junction bases unmatched: 4. The CDR3 reads CASSPDRGRETQYF. Written as DNA, the CDR3 is TGTGCCAGCAGCCCCGACAGGGGGCGAGAGACCCAGTACTTC. The variable domain in full, completed from reference TRBV7-7 and TRBJ2-5, reads GAGVSQSPRYKVTKRGQDVTLRCDPISSHATLYWYQQALGQGPEFLTYFNYEAQPDKSGLPSDRFSAERPEGSISTLTIQRTEQRDSAMYRCASSPDRGRETQYFGPGTRLLVL.

The genes are TRBV18 and TRBJ1-1, with a tentative D call TRBD1 (6 bases). Germline V gene data show CDR1 as KGHSH and CDR2 as LQKENI. This CDR3 region has 15 residues. The V gene lost 3 bases and the J gene lost 3 bases, with 14 bases spanning the gap. DNA of the CDR3: TGTGCCAGCTCACCCCGCTGGGGGCGACACACTGAAGCTTTCTTT. The encoded protein is CASSPRWGRHTEAFF.

This chain connects TRBV27 to TRBJ1-6; a weak D match, TRBD1 (6 bases). The CDR3 loop spans 14 amino acids. Germline V gives CDR1 MNHEY, CDR2 SMNVEV (reference sequence). Trimming left V 4 bases short and J 9 bases short, with 13 bases between. The CDR3 is CASSYPDRSSPLHF. CDR3 nucleotide sequence: TGTGCCAGCAGTTACCCTGACAGGAGTTCACCCCTCCACTTT.

The CDR3 DNA sequence: TGTGCCAGCAGCCCATCAGGGGGTAGTGCCTACGAGCAGTACTTC. Its protein is CASSPSGGSAYEQYF. This chain uses TRBV11-3 with TRBJ2-5; 7 bases align to TRBD1. The last part of the DNA fits TRBJ2-7 better; the J call may be wrong. CDR3 length equals 15 residues. Germline-derived CDR1 and CDR2 are SGHNT and YENEEA.

The chain joins TRBV7-8 to TRBJ2-2; D might be TRBD1 (6 bases). The CDR3 has 16 residues. Germline CDR1 SGHVS, CDR2 FQNEAQ. Trimming took 5 bases from V and 1 from J, leaving 14 bases between them. This CDR3 reads CASSRWTAMNTGELFF. CDR3 DNA sequence: TGTGCCAGCAGCAGATGGACAGCGATGAACACCGGGGAGCTGTTTTTT. Complete variable domain (other parts from reference TRBV7-8 and TRBJ2-2): GAGVSQSPRYKVAKRGQDVALRCDPISGHVSLFWYQQALGQGPEFLTYFQNEAQLDKSGLPSDRFFAERPEGSVSTLKIQRTQQEDSAVYLCASSRWTAMNTGELFFGEGSRLTVL.

V usage is TRBV6-5 and J usage is TRBJ1-4, with D tentatively TRBD1 (5 bases). The germline V gene has CDR1 MNHEY and CDR2 SVGAGI. Deletions cut 4 bases from V and 8 bases from J, with 14 bases between. The CDR3 has 14 amino acids. This CDR3 reads CASSSTGIREKLFF. DNA of the CDR3: TGTGCCAGCAGTTCCACAGGTATCCGGGAAAAACTGTTTTTT.

The V call is TRBV7-9, the J call TRBJ1-2; 10 bases are shared with TRBD1. Germline V gives CDR1 SEHNR, CDR2 FQNEAQ (reference sequence). V shed 3 bases and J 8 bases; nucleotides not matched to a gene: 6. CDR3 size: 14 residues. CDR3 DNA sequence: TGTGCCAGCAGCTTGGGACAGGGGCTCGTGGGCTACACCTTC. Translating gives CASSLGQGLVGYTF.

This sequence joins TRBV5-1 and TRBJ1-5, with TRBD1 matching 7 bases. Trimming at V came to 5 bases and at J to 7 bases, leaving 9 bases not matched to a gene. The germline CDR1 and CDR2 sequences are SGHRS and YFSETQ. The CDR3 runs to 14 residues. This CDR3 reads CASSPGQEGQPQHF. The CDR3 region has the DNA TGCGCCAGCAGTCCCGGACAGGAAGGCCAGCCCCAGCATTTT.